The present T cell receptor beta chain was sequenced within a study of T-cell reconstitution after alpha-beta-depleted transplantation in children. Unique molecular identifiers were used in preparing the TCRbeta library. MiXCR was run by TCRdb on the PCR reads, yielding one entry per CDR3 protein. The repertoire holds roughly 670,000 distinct CDR3 sequences, around 12% seen once, with approximately 0.8% in the top ten. Notes on this clonotype: Its antigen is unknown.

CDR1 and CDR2 (germline): LGHDT, YNNKEL (reference sequence). CDR3 size: 18 residues. J was trimmed by 2 bases and V by 11 bases; bases with no gene match: 21. Study-wide findings and caveats: Where alpha-beta T cells came from about two months after transplant was reportedly several hundred expanded graft clones. Newly produced T cells mostly accounted for T-cell counts and diversity one year post-transplant.

This receptor was obtained from a girl aged 2 to 9 with congenital amegakaryocytic thrombocytopenia, due to receive a stem cell transplant. The sample here was PBMCs, taken before TCRalphabeta/CD19-depleted stem cell transplant. The chain links TRBV3-1 to TRBJ2-4; TRBD1 agrees at 7 bases. CDR3 nucleotide sequence: TGTGCCTTCTCCCCCGTGACAGGGCCTCTCGACCCCAAAAACATTCAGTACTTC. This translates into CAFSPVTGPLDPKNIQYF.